Listed below are T cell receptor beta chains from one sample, sequenced in a study of blood T cells in healthy people across ages. TCRdb ran MiXCR on the 5' RACE reads and lists one entry per CDR3 protein. The data hold about 780,000 distinct CDR3 sequences, with about half observed a single time. Sequenced: blood. These receptors were obtained from a man aged 80 or over in good health. Both conserved end residues are trimmed from each CDR3. The size field is filled for only some rows; it gives once, few, many or a size class.

V: TRBV20-1
size: NA
CDR3: SANFRAGNTDTQY

V: TRBV27
size: NA
CDR3: ASRDSGTDSNQPQH

V: TRBV27
size: few
CDR3: ATRGAGAKNIQY

V: TRBV6-5
size: few
CDR3: ASSFTAGTSQETQY

V: TRBV2
size: few
CDR3: ASSDHKNNEQF

V: TRBV5-1
size: once
CDR3: ASSFTFGRVLRYNEQY

V: TRBV28
size: NA
CDR3: ASRTLLGRGGNTEAF

V: TRBV6-5
size: NA
CDR3: ASSYEPHQETQY

V: TRBV5-8
size: NA
CDR3: ASNVGETGETQY

V: TRBV24-1
size: NA
CDR3: ATHPGQGNNQPQH

V: TRBV14
size: NA
CDR3: ASSQVGQAYGYT

V: TRBV12-3/TRBV12-4
size: few
CDR3: ASSNGQGWKDTQY

V: TRBV27
size: many
CDR3: ASSLTGIVNNEQF

V: TRBV28
size: few
CDR3: ASRTRTGALNEQF

V: TRBV5-1
size: NA
CDR3: ASSPEGTSTGELF

V: TRBV3-1
size: few
CDR3: ASSQTDSYNSPLH

V: TRBV7-2
size: many
CDR3: ASSLVGQATYEQY

V: TRBV5-1
size: few
CDR3: ASSLVRGSDTDTQY

V: TRBV29-1
size: many
CDR3: STEGGSGRETQY

V: TRBV6-5
size: NA
CDR3: ASSYAGAGQTNYGYT

V: TRBV29-1
size: NA
CDR3: SVVVQGETQY

V: TRBV20-1
size: NA
CDR3: SASPGGLGREQY

V: TRBV20-1
size: NA
CDR3: STRPSRLSYNEQF

V: TRBV5-1
size: once
CDR3: ASSLYSSGGQDTQY

V: TRBV20-1
size: NA
CDR3: SARIRSGRTGTQY

V: TRBV6-2/TRBV6-3
size: NA
CDR3: ASSPAGIGSGSQY

V: TRBV20-1
size: NA
CDR3: SASKGGRPSGSSPLH

V: TRBV14
size: NA
CDR3: ASSQDWGDPTDTQY

V: TRBV18
size: NA
CDR3: ASSLVGGAGEQTQY

V: TRBV7-2
size: few
CDR3: ASSPGLAGGKETQY

V: TRBV19
size: once
CDR3: ASSPQGSPRNEQF

V: TRBV20-1
size: NA
CDR3: SAGSGTYNEQY

V: TRBV2
size: NA
CDR3: ASSGTYNEQF

V: TRBV10-3
size: once
CDR3: AIGTAGDRDTQY

V: TRBV28
size: NA
CDR3: ASSFGTGSSAGYT

V: TRBV10-3
size: few
CDR3: AIRSSGSEQETQY

V: TRBV12-3/TRBV12-4
size: NA
CDR3: ASKQGIGTEAF

V: TRBV15
size: NA
CDR3: ATSQGQGSYNEQY

V: TRBV7-2
size: NA
CDR3: ASSPPTDRAHEQY

V: TRBV7-8
size: NA
CDR3: ASSRTDVVYNEQY

V: TRBV7-2
size: NA
CDR3: ASSVNGRNEKLF

V: TRBV28
size: NA
CDR3: ASSLGWTGDNTDTQY

V: TRBV6-6
size: NA
CDR3: ASSYDRVGEDTQY

V: TRBV12-3/TRBV12-4
size: few
CDR3: ASSPRGVAAVLEQY

V: TRBV6-5
size: many
CDR3: ASTNSDPSTDTQY

V: TRBV6-2/TRBV6-3
size: NA
CDR3: ASSYSSGTSGRAEGSFNQETQY

V: TRBV20-1
size: few
CDR3: SASGLASADTQY

V: TRBV27
size: NA
CDR3: ASSLSNSDRFTYEQY

V: TRBV20-1
size: NA
CDR3: SAYEAGEGQETQF

V: TRBV18
size: NA
CDR3: ASSPPLGQGSTEQF

V: TRBV10-3
size: NA
CDR3: AISTDRDQYNEQF

V: TRBV27
size: NA
CDR3: ASSRAGRPETQY